This passage covers 22 T cell receptor beta chains from one sample sequenced in a study of Graves' ophthalmopathy and Graves' hyperthyroidism. Amplification of TCR beta CDR3 regions used RNA transcripts. An initial RT-PCR round employing HTBI primers preceded a second-round multiplex PCR. Using its own MiXCR run on the multiplex PCR reads, TCRdb lists one record per CDR3 protein. Here the sample spans under 200,000 distinct CDR3 sequences, less than 45% being singletons. The material sequenced was peripheral blood. The receptor set was obtained from a woman aged 40 to 50 with Graves' ophthalmopathy.

The V call is TRBV7-2, the J call TRBJ1-2; the match to TRBD1 covers 9 bases. The ends lost 6 bases at V and 4 bases at J; junction bases unmatched: 9. The germline V gene has CDR1 SGHTA and CDR2 FQGNSA. The CDR3 covers 15 residues. The CDR3 here is CASRAASTGGYGYTF. The CDR3 DNA follows: TGTGCCAGCAGAGCTGCCTCGACAGGGGGCTATGGCTACACCTTC.

The sample holds many counts of this clonotype. The CDR3 here is CASSLVQGNTGELFF. The CDR3 DNA reads TGTGCCAGCAGTTTAGTGCAGGGAAACACCGGGGAGCTGTTTTTT. This sequence joins TRBV12-3 or TRBV12-4 and TRBJ2-2, with TRBD1 as a possible D gene (5 bases). The CDR3 is 15 amino acids. With 1 base removed from V and 2 bases from J, the gap between germline ends came to 8 bases.

The rearrangement joins TRBV12-3 or TRBV12-4 to TRBJ1-2; 9 nucleotides align to TRBD1. CDR3 size: 14 residues. With V trimmed by 6 bases and J by 4 bases, 6 bases remained unmatched. The CDR3 nucleotides are TGTGCCAGCAGCCGACGGGACAGGGTCTATGGCTACACCTTC. This translates into CASSRRDRVYGYTF.

This clonotype was counted ten times or more. This chain uses TRBV6-5 with TRBJ2-5; the D is unclear. CDR3 length: 12 amino acids. From germline, CDR1 is MNHEY and CDR2 SVGAGI. With 2 bases removed from V and 2 bases from J, the gap between germline ends came to 3 bases. The CDR3 loop reads CASSYEQETQYF. Here the CDR3 DNA reads TGTGCCAGCAGTTACGAGCAAGAGACCCAGTACTTC.

The chain is built from TRBV29-1 and TRBJ1-1, with 8 positions matching TRBD1. CDR1 and CDR2 from the germline V gene are SQVTM and ANQGSEA. After removal of 5 bases from V and 6 bases from J, the junction contained 8 bases not matched to a gene. The CDR3 sequence is 13 residues long. The DNA for the CDR3 is TGCAGCGTTAGGACAGGGACGGACGCTGAAGCTTTCTTT. This sequence encodes CSVRTGTDAEAFF.

The V and J genes are TRBV7-2 and TRBJ2-7; D ambiguous. The CDR3 consists of 13 residues. Germline-derived CDR1 and CDR2 are SGHTA and FQGNSA. V lost 1 base and J lost 6, with 10 bases in between. CDR3 amino acids: CASSLEGNFEQYF. CDR3 DNA: TGTGCCAGCAGCTTAGAAGGCAACTTCGAGCAGTACTTC.

The V call is TRBV6-5, the J call TRBJ1-5; perhaps TRBD1 as D (5 bases). The germline V gene has CDR1 MNHEY and CDR2 SVGAGI. V lost 6 bases and J lost 2, with 14 bases in between. The CDR3 is made up of 15 amino acids. Here the CDR3 DNA reads TGTGCCAGCAGCTACCACAGGAACGGCAATCAGCCCCAGCATTTT. As protein: CASSYHRNGNQPQHF.

The table lists this clonotype with many counts. The chain joins TRBV5-6 to TRBJ2-5, with D hard to call. Per the germline V gene, CDR1 is SGHDT and CDR2 is YYEEEE. The CDR3 totals 12 residues. CDR3 bases: TGTGGGCCCCCCGGCTTGCAAGAGACCCAGTACTTC. Translation gives CGPPGLQETQYF.

The chain combines TRBV6-1 with TRBJ1-5, with D perhaps matching TRBD1 (5 bases). The CDR3 runs to 14 residues. The V gene lost 8 bases and the J gene lost 7 bases, with 18 bases spanning the gap. Germline lookup yields CDR1 MNHNS and CDR2 SASEGT. The CDR3 nucleotides read TGTGCCAGCTTGCAGGGTCGCACGGTACAGCCCCAGCATTTT. Translated, it gives CASLQGRTVQPQHF.

The chain joins TRBV28 to TRBJ2-7, with no clear D. The CDR3 loop spans 15 amino acids. Trimming removed 4 bases from V and 3 bases from J, with 16 bases in between. Germline V gene lookup returns CDR1 MDHEN and CDR2 SYDVKM. This CDR3 is CASSSPSMGNYEQYF. In nucleotides, the CDR3 is TGTGCCAGCAGTTCACCTTCTATGGGAAACTACGAGCAGTACTTC.

The chain couples TRBV24-1 to TRBJ1-1, with TRBD1 identical over 9 bases. The CDR3 covers 15 residues. Trimming at V came to 4 bases and at J to 10 bases, leaving 12 bases not matched to a gene. Germline CDR1 reads KGHDR; CDR2 reads SFDVKD. CDR3 bases: TGTGCCACCAGTGACTCCGACAGGGGGGAGGAGGTAGCTTTCTTT. This gives the protein CATSDSDRGEEVAFF.

This clonotype was counted ten times or more. The rearrangement uses TRBV3-1 and TRBJ1-5; the match to TRBD1 covers 8 bases. The length of the CDR3 is 15 residues. V lost 4 bases, J lost 1 base, and 3 bases stayed unmatched. From germline, CDR1 is LGHDT and CDR2 YNNKEL (reference sequence). CDR3 residues: CASSPTGESNQPQHF. Here the CDR3 DNA reads TGTGCCAGCAGCCCGACAGGGGAAAGCAATCAGCCCCAGCATTTT.

This clonotype appeared many times. The rearrangement links TRBV6-2 or TRBV6-3 to TRBJ1-5; D ambiguous. CDR3 length: 15 amino acids. Germline-derived CDR1 and CDR2 are MNHEY and SVGEGT. V was shortened by 7 bases and J by 4 bases, with 17 bases between the two germline ends. CDR3 nucleotide sequence: TGTGCCAGCACCCCCCAGGAGGACTCTAATCAGCCCCAGCATTTT. Its protein product is CASTPQEDSNQPQHF.

This clonotype was counted at least ten times. The chain is built from TRBV28 and TRBJ1-5; tentative D call: TRBD1 (5 bases). The CDR3 length is 14 residues. Trimming removed 7 bases at V and 4 bases at J, with 14 bases between. The germline CDR1 and CDR2 sequences are MDHEN and SYDVKM. The CDR3 DNA sequence: TGTGCCAGCACTGGGGGGGGGTTTAATCAGCCCCAGCATTTT. It is translated as CASTGGGFNQPQHF.

The chain couples TRBV7-2 to TRBJ2-4; possible D gene TRBD2, 6 bases. Trimming removed 5 bases at V and 6 bases at J, with 17 bases between. The CDR3 is made up of 15 amino acids. Germline V gives CDR1 SGHTA, CDR2 FQGNSA. The CDR3 nucleotides read TGTGCCAGCAGCCTCGGGACTGGGGCCTTAAACATTCAGTACTTC. It codes for CASSLGTGALNIQYF.

The chain carries TRBV2 and TRBJ2-7; the match to TRBD2 covers 10 bases. The V gene end was trimmed by 7 bases and the J gene end by 7 bases; junction bases not matched to a gene: 4. Germline V gene lookup returns CDR1 SNHLY and CDR2 FYNNEI. This CDR3 is 12 amino acids long. CDR3 sequence (DNA): TGTGCCAGCAATCTAGCGGGAGAAGAGCAGTACTTC. It encodes CASNLAGEEQYF.

This clonotype occurred many times. V is TRBV6-2 or TRBV6-3 and J is TRBJ2-4; 7 nucleotides agree with TRBD1. The CDR3 covers 14 residues. With V trimmed by 4 bases and J by 6 bases, 6 bases remained unmatched. Germline lookup yields CDR1 MNHEY and CDR2 SVGEGT. The CDR3 DNA reads as TGTGCCAGCAGTTCTAGGACAGGAAGAAACATTCAGTACTTC. It specifies CASSSRTGRNIQYF.

V and J are TRBV6-2 or TRBV6-3 and TRBJ2-7, with 7 bases that match TRBD2. The CDR3 extends over 17 amino acids. Unmatched junction bases numbered 10, after V lost 2 bases and J lost 0 bases. Germline CDR1 MNHEY, CDR2 SVGEGT. CDR3 residues: CASSYERAGLLSYEQYF. The CDR3 DNA follows: TGTGCCAGCAGTTACGAGAGAGCGGGACTGCTCTCCTACGAGCAGTACTTC.

At least ten counts were recorded for this clonotype. V is TRBV6-2 or TRBV6-3 and J is TRBJ2-4; TRBD2 might be the D (6 bases). The CDR3 runs to 15 residues. Trimming removed 2 bases at V and 3 bases at J, with 11 bases between. The germline CDR1 and CDR2 sequences are MNHEY and SVGEGT. CDR3 residues: CASSYGGLVKNIQYF. CDR3 nucleotides: TGTGCCAGCAGTTACGGGGGACTGGTCAAAAACATTCAGTACTTC.

This clonotype has only a few counts. The genes are TRBV7-2 and TRBJ2-5, with D possibly called TRBD1 or TRBD2 (5 bases each). Germline lookup yields CDR1 SGHTA and CDR2 FQGNSA. This CDR3 comprises 14 residues. Trimming took 8 bases from V and 5 from J, leaving 18 bases between them. This CDR3 reads CASAAPGRTETQYF. DNA for the CDR3: TGTGCCAGCGCCGCCCCGGGACGGACGGAGACCCAGTACTTC.

This clonotype was recorded at least ten times. One end of the junction does not line up with germline, which may come from a read error. The chain couples TRBV12-3 or TRBV12-4 to TRBJ1-6; tentatively, D is TRBD1 (5 bases). This CDR3 has 15 residues. Written as DNA, the CDR3 is TGTGCCAGCAATTTAAGGGGCGGGGGGAATTCACCCCTCCACTTT. Protein: CASNLRGGGNSPLHF.

The V gene is TRBV12-3 or TRBV12-4, the J gene TRBJ1-2; tentatively, D is TRBD1 (5 bases). V was trimmed by 1 base and J by 6 bases, leaving 12 bases between them. The CDR3 contains 14 residues. CDR3 DNA sequence: TGTGCCAGCAGTTTAGACGGGACCTTCAATGGCTACACCTTC. Protein: CASSLDGTFNGYTF.